This TCR beta chain was recorded in a study of shared clonotypes between healthy human individuals (dated by TCRdb to the early 2020s). For context, the study as a whole: A couple of women and a few men aged 18 to 49 years were included in the cohort. For each donor, three plates each were used for CD4 naive and CD4 memory, two plates were used for CD8 naive, and one plate was used for CD8 memory. To estimate repertoire size and how much clonotypes are shared between individuals, the study performed deep sequencing of blood TCR repertoires from a few healthy adults. To increase sequencing depth and limit assay-specific biases, TCR repertoire library preparation and sequencing were carried out by different laboratories using diverse techniques. Leukapheresis yielded between about 0.94 and 8.9 billion PBMCs per donor.

Note on this clone: Its antigen is unknown. No much larger clone is present one base from it, and per-base qualities are unavailable.

Using the deep immunoSEQ assay, TCR CDR3 regions were amplified from genomic DNA by multiplex PCR. Extracted genomic DNA from each cell subset was spread evenly across all wells of several immunoSEQ 96-well plates, with each plate serving as a replicate. Each replicate PCR for sorted subsets received approximately 200 ng genomic DNA, equal to roughly 29,000 T cell genomes. Purified libraries were measured with a Qubit 3.0 fluorometer, size-checked on a Bioanalyzer 2100, and measured again with the KAPA Library Quantification kit. Each immunoSEQ 96-well plate was sequenced on its own single-read 150-cycle Illumina NextSeq 550 flow cell. Turning to the authors' computational methods: Because the immunoSEQ output held only junctional sequences and lacked quality scores, the filtering could not match the filtering applied to full-length reads. To assign V/J genes and CDR3, sequences were annotated against IMGT germline references using PyIR, a Python wrapper for IgBLAST v1.9. Reads were removed for weak V/J assignments (E-value above 1e-6), missing CDR3, stop codons, out-of-frame junctions, or ambiguous translated residues. A V3J clonotype was defined by an identical inferred V gene, J gene, and CDR3 amino acid sequence. Percentage overlap between repertoires was calculated by dividing the number of shared unique clonotypes by the size of the smaller repertoire. Richness of each repertoire was evaluated using RTK rarefaction, the Chao1 estimator, and Recon v2.1 estimates of unobserved clonotypes. Generation probabilities for all TCRbeta clonotypes obtained by the gDNA method from several donors were computed using OLGA. TCRdb took this table from immuneACCESS and kept in-frame rearrangements with V and J called. Such tables lack part of the clones; where checked against another copy, unresolved V genes explain under half of the gap, and the rest is unexplained. Clone size and the V and J calls come from that table; the DNA yielded D and trimming. A total of around 940,000 clones appear in this sample, about 80% of them only once. Over 1.3% of the sample is in the top ten clones.

Healthy HIV-negative adults with no recently reported acute infections or vaccinations were included as donors. All donors were Caucasian adults living in Nashville, Tennessee, USA. Magnetic negative selection was used to enrich CD4+ T cells, after which naive cells were positively selected on CD45RA and the negative fraction became the memory subset. Blood was obtained by leukapheresis, after which PBMCs were separated by Ficoll-Histopaque density gradient centrifugation and cryopreserved in liquid nitrogen vapor phase. Purity and quantity of every magnetically sorted T cell population were checked by analytical flow cytometry. Genomic DNA was isolated from each sorted fraction and quantified by UV absorbance on a Nanodrop 2000c. There are 13 amino acids in the CDR3, from cysteine to phenylalanine inclusive. Just CDR3 DNA is preserved here, 39 bases in frame from base 1. In the germline V gene, CDR1 corresponds to MDHEN and CDR2 to SYDVKM. The junction carries 5 bases between V and J, which are trimmed by 5 bases and 0 bases respectively.

The full study reports these points: Compared with non-shared clonotypes, clonotypes shared by all four sorted-subset donors had higher generation probabilities. About 5% of naive CD4, more than 3% of naive CD8, approximately 2.2% of memory CD4, and 0.4% of memory CD8 clonotypes were shared across several donors. Incomplete sequencing was indicated by rarefaction of sorted-subset datasets, despite the large sequencing depth. The small number of donors limited the genetic and exposure-history diversity represented. Pairwise subsampling led to the expectation that sequencing depth would affect the degree of clonotype sharing among donors. Larger estimated clonotype richness was generally found for naive subsets than for memory subsets. Sampling was restricted to blood, and TCR repertoires in tissue are likely to differ from TCR repertoires in blood.

The V gene is TRBV28 and the J gene is TRBJ1-3, with the D gene not clear enough to name. This receptor was identified in a man aged 18 to 30 in good health. The sequenced material came from memory CD4+ T cells sorted from blood. In the paper's terms, the cell subset or site label means: CD45RA-negative fraction. The nucleotides read TGTGCCAGCAGTCCGTTCTCTGGAAACACCATATATTTT. Translated, it gives CASSPFSGNTIYF.